Below, 25 T cell receptor beta chains from the same sample are listed, as sequenced in a study of blood T cell repertoires in COVID-19. The protocol was immunoSEQ multiplex PCR, while the TCRdb copy is restricted to in-frame clones and leaves out a portion. The sample shows around 200,000 clones, around 86% of them seen only once. The source material was PBMCs or T cells enriched from blood (not recorded which). The receptor source for this set is a man between 35 and 55 years old with acute COVID-19.

In its sample, this clone was seen a few times. The chain combines TRBV13 with TRBJ1-5; D might be TRBD1 (6 bases). Germline V gives CDR1 PRHDT, CDR2 FYEKMQ (reference sequence). CDR3 size: 14 residues. V gave up 5 bases and J gave up 0 bases, with 8 bases separating them. In DNA form, the CDR3 reads TGTGCCAGCAGCGACAGGTATAGCAATCAGCCCCAGCATTTT. It codes for CASSDRYSNQPQHF.

The chain combines TRBV18 with TRBJ1-6; possibly TRBD1 for D (5 bases). The length of the CDR3 is 13 residues. The V gene's germline CDR1 is KGHSH and CDR2 LQKENI. V was trimmed by 2 bases and J by 6 bases, leaving 5 bases between them. The DNA for the CDR3 is TGTGCCAGCTCACCAGACAGTAATTCACCCCTCCACTTT. Its translation is CASSPDSNSPLHF.

This clone was recorded a few times. V and J are TRBV24-1 and TRBJ1-5; D not certain. The germline CDR1 and CDR2 sequences are KGHDR and SFDVKD. V was cut by 3 bases and J by 6 bases, with 11 bases left in between. The CDR3 has 14 amino acids. In DNA form, the CDR3 reads TGTGCCACCAGTGATCCCCGGCGGGGTCAGCCCCAGCATTTT. Its translation is CATSDPRRGQPQHF.

V usage is TRBV15 and J usage is TRBJ1-2, with D hard to call. V was pared by 0 bases and J by 4 bases, with 9 bases between. The CDR3 is made up of 14 amino acids. Germline CDR1 LNHNV, CDR2 YYDKDF (reference sequence). CDR3 in amino acids: CATSRDRQAYGYTF. The CDR3 DNA reads TGTGCCACCAGCAGAGATCGGCAGGCCTATGGCTACACCTTC.

CDR3 region: CASSLSSQSTEAFF. The CDR3 nucleotides read TGTGCCAGCAGTCTATCTTCACAGAGCACTGAAGCTTTCTTT. This chain uses TRBV7-2 with TRBJ1-1, with D unclear. Germline V gene lookup returns CDR1 SGHTA and CDR2 FQGNSA. With 6 bases removed from V and 4 bases from J, the gap between germline ends came to 15 bases. The CDR3 sequence is 14 residues long.

This clone was detected ten times or more. The same CDR3 also results from other DNA sequences found in this sample. The chain recombines TRBV27 with TRBJ1-6, with TRBD1 matching over 8 bases. Germline CDR1 reads MNHEY; CDR2 reads SMNVEV (reference sequence). The junction had 4 bases not matched to a gene; V was cut back by 5 bases and J by 7 bases. The CDR3 has 14 residues. The CDR3, as DNA: TGTGCCAGCAGTCGGACAGGGTGGAATTCACCCCTCCACTTT. This encodes CASSRTGWNSPLHF.

This chain uses TRBV4-1 with TRBJ2-7; TRBD1 matches 8 bases. Germline-derived CDR1 and CDR2 are MGHRA and YSYEKL. The CDR3 extends over 15 amino acids. With V trimmed by 4 bases and J by 0 bases, 5 bases remained unmatched. The CDR3 here is CASSRRTGSSYEQYF. In DNA form, the CDR3 reads TGCGCCAGCAGCCGCCGGACAGGGAGCTCCTACGAGCAGTACTTC.

The rearrangement links TRBV6-5 to TRBJ2-7, with TRBD1 identical over 8 bases. J gave up 2 bases and V 6 bases, and 6 bases lay outside the gene matches. The germline gives CDR1 MNHEY, CDR2 SVGAGI. This CDR3 is built from 14 residues. CDR3 region: CASRRDRRTYEQYF. CDR3 sequence (DNA): TGTGCCAGCAGACGGGACAGGCGAACCTACGAGCAGTACTTC.

The CDR3 DNA reads as TGTGCCAGCGACGGAGGGTGGGGGTTGCAGTACTTC. It encodes CASDGGWGLQYF. This chain links TRBV2 with TRBJ2-7; possible D gene TRBD2, 6 bases. V lost 8 bases and J lost 9, with 17 bases in between. Germline V CDR1 and CDR2: SNHLY, FYNNEI. CDR3 length: 12 amino acids.

V gene TRBV9 combines with J gene TRBJ1-6; no firm D call. V was trimmed by 0 bases and J by 9 bases, leaving 4 bases between them. This CDR3 spans 12 amino acids. From germline, CDR1 is SGDLS and CDR2 YYNGEE. The CDR3: CASSVDGSPLHF. The CDR3 nucleotides are TGTGCCAGCAGCGTAGACGGTTCACCCCTCCACTTT.

The CDR3: CSASSSRGGTEAFF. CDR3 bases: TGCAGTGCTAGTTCAAGTCGCGGGGGGACTGAAGCTTTCTTT. V usage is TRBV20-1 and J usage is TRBJ1-1; a weak D match, TRBD1 (5 bases). V gave up 3 bases and J gave up 5 bases, with 16 bases separating them. CDR1 is DFQATT, CDR2 SNEGSKA, per germline (reference sequence). This CDR3 has 14 amino acids.

This clone was picked up a small number of times. The V gene is TRBV3-1 (or the pseudogene TRBV3-2), the J gene TRBJ1-2; 11 positions match TRBD1. Germline CDR1 reads LGHDT; CDR2 reads YNNKEL (reference sequence). The trim removed 7 bases at V and 7 bases at J, leaving 5 bases unmatched. The CDR3 length is 13 residues. CDR3 sequence reads: CASTGGQGGGYTF. The CDR3 coding sequence is TGTGCCAGCACCGGGGGACAGGGGGGTGGCTACACCTTC.

This clone was recorded once. The DNA for the CDR3 is TGTGCCAGCAGCAAAGGGTGGAGGGGAAATGAGCAGTTCTTC. Protein: CASSKGWRGNEQFF. The rearrangement uses TRBV21-1 and TRBJ2-1; TRBD2 reflects the table's D call only, with no check against the DNA. TRBV21-1 has pseudogene status. The CDR3 sequence is 14 residues long.

V is TRBV9 and J is TRBJ2-2, with no clear D. The V gene's germline CDR1 is SGDLS and CDR2 YYNGEE. The CDR3 has 14 amino acids. V gave up 1 base and J gave up 4 bases, with 8 bases separating them. The CDR3 DNA sequence: TGTGCCAGCAGCGTATGGCCAACCACCGGGGAGCTGTTTTTT. Translating it yields CASSVWPTTGELFF.

J is TRBJ2-3 and V is TRBV19, with 7 nucleotides matching TRBD1. With 3 bases clipped from V and 1 base from J, the junction kept 1 base outside the gene matches. Germline CDR1 and CDR2: LNHDA and SQIVND (reference sequence). CDR3 length: 14 amino acids. In DNA form, the CDR3 reads TGTGCCAGTAGTATTGGACAGGGCACAGATACGCAGTATTTT. Its protein product is CASSIGQGTDTQYF. Filled out from reference TRBV19 and TRBJ2-3, the complete variable domain reads DGGITQSPKYLFRKEGQNVTLSCEQNLNHDAMYWYRQDPGQGLRLIYYSQIVNDFQKGDIAEGYSVSREKKESFPLTVTSAQKNPTAFYLCASSIGQGTDTQYFGPGTRLTVL.

The gene calls are TRBV6-5 and TRBJ2-3, with D possibly being TRBD2 (6 bases). The CDR3 spans 15 residues. V was shortened by 4 bases and J by 4 bases, with 15 bases between the two germline ends. Germline assignment: CDR1 MNHEY and CDR2 SVGAGI. The CDR3 nucleotides read TGTGCCAGCAGTTCCGGCGGGGACGGAGCAGATACGCAGTATTTT. Its protein is CASSSGGDGADTQYF.

The gene calls are TRBV28 and TRBJ1-2; 9 bases fit TRBD1. Germline V gene sequence: CDR1 MDHEN, CDR2 SYDVKM. After removal of 6 bases from V and 7 bases from J, the junction contained 6 bases not matched to a gene. This CDR3 contains 13 residues. CDR3 nucleotide sequence: TGTGCCAGCAGCCGGGACAGGGTTGGTGGCTACACCTTC. Translating gives CASSRDRVGGYTF.

This chain connects TRBV5-1 to TRBJ1-4, with no clear D. Per the germline V gene, CDR1 is SGHRS and CDR2 is YFSETQ. Trimming removed 4 bases from V and 0 bases from J, with 10 bases in between. There are 15 residues in the CDR3. The CDR3 region is CASSPLEPTNEKLFF. The CDR3 nucleotides read TGCGCCAGCAGCCCACTGGAGCCAACTAATGAAAAACTGTTTTTT.

This clone was observed many times. This chain links TRBV6-5 with TRBJ1-2; D possibly corresponds to TRBD1 (5 bases). Germline V lookup: CDR1 MNHEY, CDR2 SVGAGI. CDR3 size: 11 residues. CDR3 residues: CAIGGNYGYTF. For the CDR3, the DNA is TGTGCAATCGGGGGAAACTATGGCTACACCTTC.

The chain couples TRBV29-1 to TRBJ1-4, with 10 positions matching TRBD1. The CDR3 sequence is 14 residues long. Germline values: CDR1 SQVTM, CDR2 ANQGSEA. With V trimmed by 5 bases and J by 5 bases, 5 bases remained unmatched. The CDR3 DNA follows: TGCAGCGTTACTTCGGGACAGGGGAATGAAAAACTGTTTTTT. Its translation is CSVTSGQGNEKLFF.

The V gene is TRBV2, the J gene TRBJ2-1, with 7 bases fitting TRBD2. The germline V gene encodes CDR1 SNHLY and CDR2 FYNNEI. The trim removed 7 bases at V and 9 bases at J, leaving 9 bases unmatched. CDR3 length equals 13 residues. In DNA, the CDR3 is TGTGCCAGCACGGGGGGTTCTACAGTTGAGCAGTTCTTC. Its translation is CASTGGSTVEQFF.

In its sample, this clone was seen once. The chain couples TRBV18 to TRBJ2-3; TRBD1 agrees at 12 bases. The V gene's germline CDR1 is KGHSH and CDR2 LQKENI. There are 19 residues in the CDR3. The V gene end was trimmed by 6 bases and the J gene end by 1 base; junction bases not matched to a gene: 14. The CDR3 region has the DNA TGTGCCAGCTCGGTTACCGGGACAGGGGGCGCAGAGGGCACAGATACGCAGTATTTT. This encodes CASSVTGTGGAEGTDTQYF.

Only a few counts were recorded for this clone. The chain has TRBV7-9 and TRBJ2-3, with 9 bases identical to TRBD1. Germline trimming cut 3 bases from V and 9 bases from J; bases unmatched to any gene: 7. Germline V CDR1 and CDR2: SEHNR, FQNEAQ (reference sequence). The CDR3 covers 14 residues. CDR3: CASSFGAGTGTQYF. DNA of the CDR3: TGTGCCAGCAGCTTTGGAGCCGGGACAGGGACGCAGTATTTT.

V usage is TRBV4-2 and J usage is TRBJ2-1, with D maybe TRBD1 (6 bases). From germline, CDR1 is LGHNA and CDR2 YNFKEQ. The CDR3 has 12 amino acids. Trimming took 4 bases from V and 8 from J, leaving 9 bases between them. The CDR3 DNA sequence: TGTGCCAGCAGCCCACAGGGCCATGAGCAGTTCTTC. Protein: CASSPQGHEQFF.

The chain joins TRBV30 to TRBJ2-7, with D maybe TRBD1 (5 bases). This CDR3 has 14 residues. Germline CDR1 reads GTSNPN; CDR2 reads SVGIG (reference sequence). V dropped 0 bases and J dropped 1 base, with 10 bases sitting between them. CDR3 in amino acids: CAWSVNRFSYEQYF. The CDR3 DNA is TGTGCCTGGAGTGTAAACAGGTTTTCCTACGAGCAGTACTTC.